This T cell receptor beta chain was observed in a study of T cells in Graves' hyperthyroidism and ophthalmopathy. Clinicians diagnosed patients from clinical symptoms, serum thyroxine and TRAb, thyroid ultrasound and orbital computed tomography. RNA transcripts provided the source from which TCR beta CDR3 regions were amplified. The HTBI set primed first-round TCR CDR3 RT-PCR. TCRdb reanalysed the multiplex PCR reads using MiXCR and keeps one entry per CDR3 protein. The repertoire holds nearly 600,000 distinct CDR3 sequences, with approximately 15% as singletons. Trimming stripped 0 bases from V and 11 bases from J, with 20 bases between. CDR3 size: 17 residues. Per the germline V gene, CDR1 is MGHRA and CDR2 is YSYEKL.

The sample was blood. The chain is built from TRBV4-1 and TRBJ1-6, with D tentatively TRBD1 (6 bases). The clonotype comes from a woman aged 18 to 35 with Graves' ophthalmopathy. Here the CDR3 DNA reads TGCGCCAGCAGCCAAGATGCGGATCCTGTCAGGGGACCACCCCTCCACTTT. Its protein is CASSQDADPVRGPPLHF.